This is a list of T cell receptor beta chains from one sample in a study of blood T cell repertoires in COVID-19. Only in-frame clones appear in the TCRdb table, and some are missing; sequencing was by immunoSEQ multiplex PCR. This sample yields a few hundred thousand clones, of which more than 80% are seen a single time; 1.3% belongs to the top ten. Sequencing was performed on peripheral blood. Receptors were obtained from a woman aged 25 to 39 with COVID-19, enrolled during active disease. Each CDR3 is given without its conserved first and last residue.

v_gene	j_gene	CDR3aa
TRBV13	TRBJ2-7	ASSLGSSYEQY
TRBV6-6	TRBJ1-5	ASSPDRGLQPQH
TRBV2	TRBJ2-3	ASSKYRDRGPMGTDTQY
TRBV5-5	TRBJ2-2	ASSLEPGINTGELF
TRBV5-1	TRBJ1-4	ASSYTGGTVEKLF
TRBV19	TRBJ1-2	ASSNFFGEDGYT
TRBV6-6	TRBJ2-3	ASTLGGGTDTQY
TRBV7-3	TRBJ1-1	ASSHGGTEAF
TRBV6-2/TRBV6-3	TRBJ2-5	ASSYEDRNQETQY
TRBV2	TRBJ1-5	ASSGPDRVGPQH
TRBV7-9	TRBJ2-3	ASSQLGDTQY
TRBV4-1	TRBJ2-5	ASSQDVAGTSGQETQY
TRBV6-6	TRBJ2-7	ASSYSTSGGGSEQY
TRBV18	TRBJ2-1	ASSRGGQYNEQF
TRBV27	TRBJ2-3	ASSSNPTGKLDTQY
TRBV6-5	TRBJ2-7	ASIQGGQGLYEQY
TRBV2	TRBJ2-1	ASSPGTSWNFGDEQF